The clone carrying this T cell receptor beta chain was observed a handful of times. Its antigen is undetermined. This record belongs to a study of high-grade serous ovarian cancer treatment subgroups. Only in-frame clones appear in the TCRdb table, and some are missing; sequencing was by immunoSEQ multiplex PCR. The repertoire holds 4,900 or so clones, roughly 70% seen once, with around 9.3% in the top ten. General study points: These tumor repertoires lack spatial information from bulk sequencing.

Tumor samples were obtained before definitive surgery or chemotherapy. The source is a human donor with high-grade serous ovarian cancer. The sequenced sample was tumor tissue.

For the CDR3, the DNA is TGTGCCAGCAGTTTAGGCAACTATGGCTACACCTTC. Its translation: CASSLGNYGYTF. This chain connects TRBV28 to TRBJ1-2; D is unresolved. V was shortened by 2 bases and J by 2 bases, with 3 bases between the two germline ends. This CDR3 comprises 12 residues. Germline V gives CDR1 MDHEN, CDR2 SYDVKM.